Below, 6 T cell receptor beta chains from the same sample are listed, as sequenced in a study of early T cells in non-severe SARS-CoV-2 infection. Via MiXCR, TCRdb re-called the 5' RACE reads, giving one row per CDR3 protein. Of 30,000 to 45,000 distinct CDR3 sequences in the sample, approximately 5.3% were seen once. Sequencing was carried out using whole blood. The source of these receptors is an adult who was a healthcare worker with PCR-confirmed SARS-CoV-2 infection or an uninfected control (not recorded which).

The V gene is TRBV3-1, the J gene TRBJ1-1; no clear D. Germline-derived CDR1 and CDR2 are LGHDT and YNNKEL (reference sequence). There are 14 residues in the CDR3. Trimming removed 2 bases at V and 4 bases at J, with 11 bases between. DNA for the CDR3: TGTGCCAGCAGCCAAAGGCGGGAGGGCACTGAAGCTTTCTTT. Its protein product is CASSQRREGTEAFF.

This chain connects TRBV7-2 to TRBJ1-4; 9 nucleotides line up with TRBD1. The CDR3 is 15 amino acids. V shed 1 base, J shed 8 bases, and the junction held 5 bases outside the gene matches. The germline gives CDR1 SGHTA, CDR2 FQGNSA. The chain's CDR3 is CASSLGGTGTEKLFF. CDR3 bases: TGTGCCAGCAGCTTAGGTGGGACAGGGACCGAAAAACTGTTTTTT.

This clonotype showed up many times. The rearrangement joins TRBV18 to TRBJ1-1, with TRBD1 identical over 7 bases. The CDR3 contains 13 residues. J lost 11 bases, V lost 5 bases, and 11 bases had no gene match. CDR1 and CDR2 (germline): KGHSH, LQKENI. For the CDR3, the DNA is TGTGCCAGCTCAGGGACAGAGGGTGACTACGCTTTCTTT. Translating gives CASSGTEGDYAFF.

This clonotype was picked up many times. The rearrangement joins TRBV10-2 to TRBJ2-7; D is unclear. V was trimmed by 8 bases and J by 3 bases, leaving 11 bases between them. CDR3 length: 12 amino acids. Germline V gene sequence: CDR1 WSHSY, CDR2 SAAADI. This chain's CDR3 is CASSLDVYEQYF. For the CDR3, the DNA is TGCGCCAGCTCTCTGGATGTCTACGAGCAGTACTTC.

This clonotype was seen ten or more times. The V call is TRBV18, the J call TRBJ2-3; perhaps TRBD1 as D (6 bases). The CDR3 has 17 amino acids. Germline-derived CDR1 and CDR2 are KGHSH and LQKENI. The germline V and J ends were trimmed by 0 bases and 9 bases, with 22 bases remaining between them. The CDR3 nucleotides read TGTGCCAGCTCACCACCGCAGGATACGGCCAGGGGAAGAACGCAGTATTTT. Translation gives CASSPPQDTARGRTQYF.

This clonotype was recorded many times. As DNA, the CDR3 is TGTGCCAGCAGGACCGGGACAGACTATGGCTACACCTTC. Protein sequence: CASRTGTDYGYTF. This rearrangement joins TRBV27 to TRBJ1-2; 7 bases are shared with TRBD1. V gave up 6 bases and J gave up 3 bases; unmatched junction bases: 4. The CDR3 extends over 13 amino acids. Germline V lookup: CDR1 MNHEY, CDR2 SMNVEV (reference sequence).